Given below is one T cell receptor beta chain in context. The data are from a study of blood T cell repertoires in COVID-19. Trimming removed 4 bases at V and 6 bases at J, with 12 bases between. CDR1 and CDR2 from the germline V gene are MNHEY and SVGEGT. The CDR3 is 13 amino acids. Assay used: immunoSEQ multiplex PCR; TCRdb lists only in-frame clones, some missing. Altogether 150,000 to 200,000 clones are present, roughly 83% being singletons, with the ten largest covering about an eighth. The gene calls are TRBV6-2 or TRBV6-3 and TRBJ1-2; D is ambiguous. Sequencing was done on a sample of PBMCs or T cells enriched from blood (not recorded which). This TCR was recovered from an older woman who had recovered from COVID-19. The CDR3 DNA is TGTGCCAGCAGTTCCGGGATACTCAATGGCTACACCTTC. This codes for CASSSGILNGYTF.